The 27 T cell receptor beta chains given below trace back to one sample, sequenced in a study of blood T cell repertoires in COVID-19. The protocol was immunoSEQ multiplex PCR, while the TCRdb copy is restricted to in-frame clones and leaves out a portion. Among about 160,000 clones listed, 82% were seen once. Sample: peripheral blood. These TCRs come from an elderly woman with active or convalescent COVID-19.

The rearrangement uses TRBV6-6 and TRBJ1-2; the D gene is possibly TRBD1 (6 bases). Germline CDR1 and CDR2: MNHNY and SVGAGI (reference sequence). Between the trimmed V and J ends, which lost 6 bases and 3 bases, there was a span of 14 bases. This CDR3 is 14 amino acids long. The DNA for the CDR3 is TGTGCCAGCAGCTACCTACAGGGTGACTATGGCTACACCTTC. Protein: CASSYLQGDYGYTF.

The chain uses TRBV5-1 and TRBJ1-6; 8 bases are a match to TRBD1. CDR3 length: 15 amino acids. J was trimmed by 7 bases and V by 4 bases; bases with no gene match: 7. CDR1 SGHRS and CDR2 YFSETQ come from the germline V gene. CDR3 amino acids: CASSLPGQENSPLHF. Written as DNA, the CDR3 is TGCGCCAGCAGCCTTCCGGGACAGGAGAATTCACCCCTCCACTTT.

This clone appeared a few times. The J gene is TRBJ1-3, the V gene TRBV18, with D tentatively TRBD1 (5 bases). Between the trimmed V and J ends, which lost 4 bases and 3 bases, there was a span of 10 bases. The germline CDR1 and CDR2 sequences are KGHSH and LQKENI. This CDR3 contains 14 residues. CDR3 coding DNA: TGTGCCAGCTCACTTTCAGGGTATGGAAACACCATATATTTT. Encoded protein: CASSLSGYGNTIYF.

CDR3 nucleotide sequence: TGTGCCAGCTCACCACCCGTAGCGGGAGCTGTCGGGGAGCTGTTTTTT. Amino acids: CASSPPVAGAVGELFF. This rearrangement joins TRBV18 to TRBJ2-2; 9 bases fit TRBD2. The CDR3 has 16 amino acids. V trimming: 0 bases; J trimming: 7 bases; junction bases outside the gene matches: 6. Germline CDR1 and CDR2: KGHSH and LQKENI.

The chain links TRBV29-1 to TRBJ1-2; a weak D match, TRBD1 (6 bases). The CDR3 is made up of 11 amino acids. The V end was cut by 5 bases, the J end by 4 bases, with 8 bases between. Germline CDR1 SQVTM, CDR2 ANQGSEA. For the CDR3, the DNA is TGCAGCGTTCGGACAGTCTATGGCTACACCTTC. It is translated as CSVRTVYGYTF.

The chain uses TRBV15 and TRBJ2-5; 7 positions agree with TRBD1. V gave up 4 bases and J gave up 5 bases; unmatched junction bases: 10. In germline, CDR1 is LNHNV, CDR2 YYDKDF (reference sequence). This CDR3 region has 15 residues. In nucleotides, the CDR3 is TGTGCCACCAGCACATTACAAGGGGGCAGTGAGACCCAGTACTTC. This sequence encodes CATSTLQGGSETQYF.

The gene calls are TRBV24-1 and TRBJ2-2; 7 bases line up with TRBD1. Germline CDR1 KGHDR, CDR2 SFDVKD. The CDR3 has 13 amino acids. V lost 7 bases and J lost 4; bases outside the gene matches: 2. The CDR3 reads CATRTGATGELFF. CDR3 nucleotides: TGTGCCACCAGAACAGGGGCCACCGGGGAGCTGTTTTTT.

Concerning this clone itself: An end of the junction differs from the germline gene, which may be a read error. The chain recombines TRBV5-4 with TRBJ1-2, with D unclear. Germline V lookup: CDR1 SGHNT, CDR2 YYREEE (reference sequence). CDR3 length: 15 residues. CDR3: CASSWKSRLNYGHTF. The CDR3 DNA is TGTGCCAGCAGCTGGAAAAGCCGGCTGAACTATGGCCACACCTTC.

The chain links TRBV18 to TRBJ2-2, with 11 bases aligning to TRBD2. The J segment lost 2 bases and the V segment lost 5 bases, leaving 4 bases of the junction unmatched. In germline, CDR1 is KGHSH, CDR2 LQKENI. This CDR3 contains 16 residues. CDR3 sequence reads: CASSSTSGGNTGELFF. CDR3 DNA sequence: TGTGCCAGCTCATCAACTAGCGGGGGCAACACCGGGGAGCTGTTTTTT.

This clone has only a few counts. This sequence joins TRBV6-2 or TRBV6-3 and TRBJ2-1, with TRBD2 matching 11 bases. The CDR3 consists of 15 residues. Germline V lookup: CDR1 MNHEY, CDR2 SVGEGT. V lost 6 bases to trimming and J lost 8 bases; unmatched junction nucleotides: 9. CDR3 residues: CASSDVAGGHHEQFF. As DNA, the CDR3 is TGTGCCAGCAGCGATGTAGCGGGAGGGCATCATGAGCAGTTCTTC.

The gene calls are TRBV19 and TRBJ2-3; no firm D call. V was shortened by 4 bases and J by 6 bases, with 8 bases between the two germline ends. Germline V gene data show CDR1 as LNHDA and CDR2 as SQIVND (reference sequence). CDR3 size: 12 residues. In nucleotides, the CDR3 is TGTGCCAGTAGTACCTCGCGGGATACGCAGTATTTT. This encodes CASSTSRDTQYF. The whole variable domain, filled in from reference TRBV19 and TRBJ2-3, reads DGGITQSPKYLFRKEGQNVTLSCEQNLNHDAMYWYRQDPGQGLRLIYYSQIVNDFQKGDIAEGYSVSREKKESFPLTVTSAQKNPTAFYLCASSTSRDTQYFGPGTRLTVL.

This sequence joins TRBV2 and TRBJ1-5, with D possibly TRBD1 on 5 matching bases. The CDR3 covers 17 residues. Trimming removed 1 base from V and 0 bases from J, with 13 bases in between. CDR1 SNHLY and CDR2 FYNNEI come from the germline V gene. The CDR3 sequence is CASSEGRQSDSNQPQHF. DNA for the CDR3: TGTGCCAGCAGTGAAGGTAGACAGTCAGATAGCAATCAGCCCCAGCATTTT.

In its sample, this clone was seen once. This chain links TRBV20-1 with TRBJ2-1, with D maybe TRBD2 (5 bases). The CDR3 spans 14 residues. V lost 3 bases and J 2 bases, leaving 11 bases between the germline ends. Germline V gene lookup returns CDR1 DFQATT and CDR2 SNEGSKA (reference sequence). The DNA for the CDR3 is TGCAGTGCTAGTTTAGGAGGCGCCTACAATGAGCAGTTCTTC. Residues: CSASLGGAYNEQFF.

The gene calls are TRBV5-1 and TRBJ2-2; 9 bases line up with TRBD1. The V gene end was trimmed by 3 bases and the J gene end by 6 bases; junction bases not matched to a gene: 6. Germline lookup yields CDR1 SGHRS and CDR2 YFSETQ. The CDR3 runs 15 residues. The CDR3 loop reads CASSSRQGGSGELFF. In nucleotides, the CDR3 is TGCGCCAGCAGCTCTAGACAGGGGGGTTCCGGGGAGCTGTTTTTT.

This rearrangement joins TRBV7-2 to TRBJ2-1, with TRBD2 matching over 10 bases. V shed 4 bases, J shed 5 bases, and the junction held 11 bases outside the gene matches. Germline CDR1 SGHTA, CDR2 FQGNSA. There are 17 residues in the CDR3. The CDR3 spells CASSSLGLAEGDNEQFF. Here the CDR3 DNA reads TGTGCCAGCAGCTCGTTAGGACTAGCGGAGGGAGACAATGAGCAGTTCTTC.

The chain combines TRBV7-9 with TRBJ1-6; 10 bases fit TRBD1. The CDR3 is made up of 16 amino acids. The V segment lost 6 bases and the J segment 7 bases; nucleotides outside the gene matches: 9. Germline CDR1 and CDR2: SEHNR and FQNEAQ (reference sequence). CDR3 bases: TGTGCCAGCAGAGCGACAGGGGGCGCAAAAAATTCACCCCTCCACTTT. It specifies CASRATGGAKNSPLHF. The full variable domain, in which reference TRBV7-9 and TRBJ1-6 provide the parts outside the CDR3, is DTGVSQNPRHKITKRGQNVTFRCDPISEHNRLYWYRQTLGQGPEFLTYFQNEAQLEKSRLLSDRFSAERPKGSFSTLEIQRTEQGDSAMYLCASRATGGAKNSPLHFGNGTRLTVT.

V and J are TRBV11-3 and TRBJ2-1, with 9 bases fitting TRBD2. The CDR3 covers 15 residues. The ends lost 1 base at V and 7 bases at J; junction bases unmatched: 5. Germline CDR1 SGHNT, CDR2 YENEEA. CDR3 amino acids: CASSLVAGGPNEQFF. CDR3 DNA sequence: TGTGCCAGCAGCTTAGTGGCGGGAGGGCCTAATGAGCAGTTCTTC.

This clone has a single count. This chain links TRBV2 with TRBJ2-3, with 10 bases aligning to TRBD1. CDR1 is SNHLY and CDR2 is FYNNEI in the germline V gene. This CDR3 is built from 15 residues. Trimming took 4 bases from V and 4 from J; bases not matched to a gene: 5. The CDR3 sequence: CASSGRQGASDTQYF. CDR3 sequence (DNA): TGTGCCAGCAGTGGACGACAGGGGGCATCAGATACGCAGTATTTT.

In DNA form, the CDR3 reads TGTGCCAGCAGCCAAGATACCATAGCTCTCCATGAGCAGTTCTTC. Its protein product is CASSQDTIALHEQFF. This chain joins TRBV3-1 (or the pseudogene TRBV3-2) and TRBJ2-1, with D uncertain. The CDR3 runs to 15 residues. CDR1 and CDR2 from the germline V gene are LGHDT and YNNKEL (reference sequence). The V and J ends lost 0 bases and 8 bases respectively, with 14 bases between them.

This clone was counted between two and nine times. The gene calls are TRBV30 and TRBJ1-2, with D possibly being TRBD1 (6 bases). The CDR3 runs to 13 residues. Germline lookup yields CDR1 GTSNPN and CDR2 SVGIG (reference sequence). The V and J ends lost 7 bases and 4 bases respectively, with 16 bases between them. The CDR3 spells CASGGRMSYGYTF. The CDR3 DNA reads as TGTGCCTCGGGGGGGCGGATGAGCTATGGCTACACCTTC.

The chain is built from TRBV4-2 and TRBJ1-5; D is perhaps TRBD1 (5 bases). V was shortened by 5 bases and J by 1 base, with 9 bases between the two germline ends. The germline CDR1 and CDR2 sequences are LGHNA and YNFKEQ. The CDR3 is 14 amino acids. CDR3: CASSYDRSNQPQHF. CDR3 coding DNA: TGTGCCAGCAGCTATGACAGAAGCAATCAGCCCCAGCATTTT.

The gene calls are TRBV3-1 (or the pseudogene TRBV3-2) and TRBJ2-7, with D unresolved. This CDR3 has 11 residues. From germline, CDR1 is LGHDT and CDR2 YNNKEL (reference sequence). Trimming took off 5 bases at V and 4 bases at J, with 6 bases between the two ends. The CDR3: CASSARYEQYF. CDR3 sequence (DNA): TGTGCCAGCAGCGCGAGATACGAGCAGTACTTC.

This chain connects TRBV28 to TRBJ1-3; D possibly corresponds to TRBD1 (6 bases). The V gene's germline CDR1 is MDHEN and CDR2 SYDVKM. Trimming removed 6 bases at V and 4 bases at J, with 16 bases between. The CDR3 has 15 residues. The CDR3 DNA reads as TGTGCCAGCAGCCCAGGGGAAATTAGAGGAAACACCATATATTTT. Its protein is CASSPGEIRGNTIYF.

This chain joins TRBV28 and TRBJ2-7, with D tentatively TRBD2 (7 bases). Trimming shortened V by 6 bases and J by 2 bases, and 14 bases separated the two germline ends. There are 14 residues in the CDR3. Germline-derived CDR1 and CDR2 are MDHEN and SYDVKM. The CDR3 is CASSKRGGTYEQYF. The CDR3 DNA is TGTGCCAGCAGCAAGAGGGGGGGTACCTACGAGCAGTACTTC.

The chain couples TRBV9 to TRBJ2-4; D remains ambiguous. CDR3 size: 18 residues. CDR1 SGDLS and CDR2 YYNGEE come from the germline V gene. Trimming left V 1 base short and J 0 bases short, with 17 bases between. The chain's CDR3 is CASSVTPVSDVAKNIQYF. The CDR3 DNA is TGTGCCAGCAGCGTAACGCCCGTGAGCGACGTAGCCAAAAACATTCAGTACTTC.

This chain links TRBV30 with TRBJ2-5, with 9 nucleotides matching TRBD2. The germline CDR1 and CDR2 sequences are GTSNPN and SVGIG (reference sequence). V lost 8 bases and J lost 5; bases outside the gene matches: 12. The length of the CDR3 is 14 residues. CDR3 nucleotides: TGTGCCGGCGGGGCGGGAGGGATATGGGAGACCCAGTACTTC. It is translated as CAGGAGGIWETQYF.

The CDR3, as DNA: TGCGCCAGCAGCTTGGCCCTGGGGCAGGGGGCAAGGTATTTT. This codes for CASSLALGQGARYF. The rearrangement links TRBV5-1 to TRBJ2-3; 8 positions agree with TRBD1. The CDR3 is 14 amino acids. V was clipped by 0 bases and J by 14 bases; unmatched bases: 11. Per the germline V gene, CDR1 is SGHRS and CDR2 is YFSETQ.